The 24 T cell receptor beta chains presented below share a single source sample, sequenced in a study of shared clonotypes between healthy human individuals (TCRdb year 2020). Library preparation was by the immunoSEQ multiplex PCR assay. Held by TCRdb, this immuneACCESS table contains in-frame sequences only and omits some clones. Under half of the omission traces to an unresolved V gene where checked; the cause of the rest is unknown. The sample data list roughly 2.6 million clones, and around 90% of these were observed just once. The ten largest make up over 0.12% of the sample. The sample taken for sequencing was naive CD4+ T cells sorted from blood. In light of the paper, this sample's cell subset or site label describes: CD45RA+ positively selected. Source of these receptors: a man in his late teens or twenties in good health.

This chain links TRBV5-6 with TRBJ1-1; tentatively, D is TRBD1 (5 bases). The CDR3 is 14 amino acids. Between the trimmed V and J ends, which lost 4 bases and 4 bases, there was a span of 14 bases. Germline loops: CDR1 SGHDT, CDR2 YYEEEE. The CDR3 DNA reads TGTGCCAGCAGCGCCGGTGGGGGTACCACTGAAGCTTTCTTT. As protein: CASSAGGGTTEAFF.

The chain links TRBV29-1 to TRBJ1-1; the D gene is possibly TRBD1 (6 bases). V lost 3 bases and J lost 11, with 19 bases in between. The germline V gene encodes CDR1 SQVTM and CDR2 ANQGSEA. The CDR3 is made up of 13 amino acids. The chain's CDR3 is CSVDSQGGTTAFF. The CDR3 DNA reads as TGCAGCGTTGATAGCCAGGGAGGGACAACGGCTTTCTTT.

This chain connects TRBV14 to TRBJ2-1; D possibly corresponds to TRBD1 (6 bases). Germline V gene data show CDR1 as SGHDN and CDR2 as FVKESK. The CDR3 loop spans 14 amino acids. V shed 4 bases and J shed 10 bases, with 17 bases lying between them. Written as DNA, the CDR3 is TGTGCCAGCAGCCTACGACAGGCCCCCGCGGAGCAGTTCTTC. It is translated as CASSLRQAPAEQFF.

The rearrangement links TRBV9 to TRBJ2-4, with unresolved D. This CDR3 spans 15 amino acids. Trimming took off 4 bases at V and 9 bases at J, with 20 bases between the two ends. The germline CDR1 and CDR2 sequences are SGDLS and YYNGEE. Written as DNA, the CDR3 is TGTGCCAGCAGCCCCGGTGCGGCCCGGATAGGCATTCAGTACTTC. Translated: CASSPGAARIGIQYF. Full variable domain (outside the CDR3, taken from reference TRBV9 and TRBJ2-4): DSGVTQTPKHLITATGQRVTLRCSPRSGDLSVYWYQQSLDQGLQFLIQYYNGEERAKGNILERFSAQQFPDLHSELNLSSLELGDSALYFCASSPGAARIGIQYFGAGTRLSVL.

In DNA, the CDR3 is TGTGCCAGCACTCTAGGGGGCCAGAGTAATCAGCCCCAGCATTTT. Protein: CASTLGGQSNQPQHF. The chain links TRBV7-8 to TRBJ1-5; 7 bases match TRBD1. CDR3 length: 15 amino acids. Germline CDR1 reads SGHVS; CDR2 reads FQNEAQ. V lost 7 bases and J lost 4; bases outside the gene matches: 10.

On this clone itself: Other DNA sequences in the same sample also yield this CDR3. This sequence joins TRBV7-9 and TRBJ2-2; 7 nucleotides match TRBD1. The CDR3 contains 15 residues. In germline, CDR1 is SEHNR, CDR2 FQNEAQ (reference sequence). The trim removed 5 bases at V and 1 base at J, leaving 4 bases unmatched. CDR3 region: CASSPWTGNTGELFF. In nucleotides, the CDR3 is TGTGCCAGCAGCCCTTGGACAGGGAACACCGGGGAGCTGTTTTTT.

This clone was counted only a few times. This sequence joins TRBV10-1 and TRBJ2-2; tentative D call: TRBD1 (6 bases). Germline V CDR1 and CDR2: WNHNN, SYGVQD (reference sequence). The CDR3 sequence is 13 residues long. The germline V and J ends were trimmed by 6 bases and 4 bases, with 9 bases remaining between them. DNA of the CDR3: TGCGCCAGCAGCGACAGGAGCACCGGGGAGCTGTTTTTT. It encodes CASSDRSTGELFF.

A word on this clone: Other nucleotide sequences in the sample specify the same CDR3. V gene TRBV5-6 combines with J gene TRBJ2-5; no clear D gene. CDR3 length: 12 amino acids. Trimming removed 2 bases from V and 5 bases from J, with 7 bases in between. Germline CDR1 SGHDT, CDR2 YYEEEE. DNA of the CDR3: TGTGCCAGCAGCTTAGGAGTCGAGACCCAGTACTTC. Amino acids: CASSLGVETQYF.

This clone was detected only once. This chain connects TRBV5-4 to TRBJ2-1; the D is unclear. Germline loops: CDR1 SGHNT, CDR2 YYREEE (reference sequence). The CDR3 extends over 12 amino acids. V was pared by 4 bases and J by 5 bases, with 7 bases between. CDR3 DNA sequence: TGTGCCAGCAGCGACGTAAACAATGAGCAGTTCTTC. Protein product: CASSDVNNEQFF. The full variable domain, its missing parts supplied by reference TRBV5-4 and TRBJ2-1, is ETGVTQSPTHLIKTRGQQVTLRCSSQSGHNTVSWYQQALGQGPQFIFQYYREEENGRGNFPPRFSGLQFPNYSSELNVNALELDDSALYLCASSDVNNEQFFGPGTRLTVL.

J is TRBJ2-2 and V is TRBV30; TRBD1 or TRBD2 may be the D gene (5 bases each). Germline V gene lookup returns CDR1 GTSNPN and CDR2 SVGIG (reference sequence). The length of the CDR3 is 12 residues. Trimming cost V 5 bases and J 5 bases, with 9 bases left between them. The CDR3 loop is CAWGGGTGELFF. The CDR3 bases are TGTGCCTGGGGTGGGGGAACCGGGGAGCTGTTTTTT.

The V and J genes are TRBV5-6 and TRBJ1-6, with 7 bases fitting TRBD1. Trimming at V came to 2 bases and at J to 7 bases, leaving 3 bases not matched to a gene. The length of the CDR3 is 14 residues. Germline V gives CDR1 SGHDT, CDR2 YYEEEE. CDR3 coding DNA: TGTGCCAGCAGCTTTGGGACAGCCAATTCACCCCTCCACTTT. Translation gives CASSFGTANSPLHF.

For the CDR3, the DNA is TGTGCCAGCAGCCCGGGACTAGCGGGGACCCTCTCCTACGAGCAGTACTTC. Amino acids: CASSPGLAGTLSYEQYF. The rearrangement links TRBV5-5 to TRBJ2-7; 13 bases align to TRBD2. The V and J ends lost 4 bases and 0 bases, in that order; junction bases with no gene match: 7. Germline V gene data show CDR1 as SGHKS and CDR2 as YYEKEE (reference sequence). The CDR3 contains 17 residues.

J is TRBJ2-7 and V is TRBV6-5; TRBD1 matches 9 bases. The germline V gene has CDR1 MNHEY and CDR2 SVGAGI. The ends lost 6 bases at V and 4 bases at J; junction bases unmatched: 7. The CDR3 is made up of 14 amino acids. Here the CDR3 reads CASRGGQGRYEQYF. CDR3 DNA: TGTGCCAGCAGGGGGGGACAGGGTCGGTACGAGCAGTACTTC.

CDR3 in DNA: TGTGCCAGCAGTGAATCCGGGAGGGCCGGGGAGACCCAGTACTTC. Its protein product is CASSESGRAGETQYF. V gene TRBV25-1 combines with J gene TRBJ2-5, with TRBD2 matching over 8 bases. CDR3 size: 15 residues. In germline, CDR1 is MGHDK, CDR2 SYGVNS. Trimming at V came to 1 base and at J to 5 bases, leaving 6 bases not matched to a gene. The full variable domain, rest sourced from reference TRBV25-1 and TRBJ2-5, is EADIYQTPRYLVIGTGKKITLECSQTMGHDKMYWYQQDPGMELHLIHYSYGVNSTEKGDLSSESTVSRIRTEHFPLTLESARPSHTSQYLCASSESGRAGETQYFGPGTRLLVL.

Note on this clone: Other DNA sequences in this sample translate to the same CDR3. The chain is built from TRBV6-5 and TRBJ1-3; D gene uncertain. Germline V gene sequence: CDR1 MNHEY, CDR2 SVGAGI. V was pared by 6 bases and J by 0 bases, with 6 bases between. The CDR3 has 13 amino acids. The CDR3 region is CASSLSSGNTIYF. CDR3 nucleotide sequence: TGTGCCAGCAGCCTTAGCTCTGGAAACACCATATATTTT.

The sample holds one count of this clone. The rearrangement uses TRBV5-4 and TRBJ2-5; 8 bases agree with TRBD2. The germline V gene encodes CDR1 SGHNT and CDR2 YYREEE (reference sequence). With 4 bases clipped from V and 5 bases from J, the junction kept 10 bases outside the gene matches. This CDR3 has 15 residues. The CDR3 is CASSPAVGGAETQYF. The CDR3, as DNA: TGTGCCAGCAGCCCGGCCGTCGGGGGGGCCGAGACCCAGTACTTC.

The chain couples TRBV9 to TRBJ1-3, with TRBD1 matching 8 bases. V lost 4 bases and J lost 0; bases outside the gene matches: 6. CDR1 is SGDLS, CDR2 YYNGEE, per germline. This CDR3 region has 16 residues. DNA of the CDR3: TGTGCCAGCAGCATTGGACAGGGCGACTCTGGAAACACCATATATTTT. Protein product: CASSIGQGDSGNTIYF. Together with reference TRBV9 and TRBJ1-3, the CDR3 gives the full variable domain: DSGVTQTPKHLITATGQRVTLRCSPRSGDLSVYWYQQSLDQGLQFLIQYYNGEERAKGNILERFSAQQFPDLHSELNLSSLELGDSALYFCASSIGQGDSGNTIYFGEGSWLTVV.

This rearrangement joins TRBV7-2 to TRBJ2-1; 10 positions agree with TRBD2. Germline CDR1 reads SGHTA; CDR2 reads FQGNSA. The CDR3 runs 16 residues. Unmatched junction bases numbered 6, after V lost 0 bases and J lost 7 bases. As DNA, the CDR3 is TGTGCCAGCAGCTTAGCGCCTAGCGGGAGTGTTAATGAGCAGTTCTTC. Its protein product is CASSLAPSGSVNEQFF.

The rearrangement uses TRBV7-6 and TRBJ1-2; 7 positions agree with TRBD1. The CDR3 extends over 14 amino acids. V gave up 5 bases and J gave up 5 bases; unmatched junction bases: 8. Germline CDR1 is SGHVS and CDR2 is FNYEAQ. CDR3 in amino acids: CASSPQGQGYGYTF. CDR3 DNA: TGTGCCAGCAGCCCACAGGGGCAGGGGTATGGCTACACCTTC.

With regard to this clone: The sample contains more than one DNA sequence encoding this CDR3. The V and J genes are TRBV30 and TRBJ2-2; D is unresolved. CDR3 length equals 12 residues. The V end was cut by 0 bases, the J end by 6 bases, with 5 bases between. Germline V CDR1 and CDR2: GTSNPN, SVGIG (reference sequence). For the CDR3, the DNA is TGTGCCTGGAGTGTGGTTCCCGGGGAGCTGTTTTTT. It is translated as CAWSVVPGELFF.

The V call is TRBV18, the J call TRBJ1-2; perhaps TRBD1 as D (6 bases). The CDR3 length is 14 residues. Trimming took off 3 bases at V and 6 bases at J, with 14 bases between the two ends. Germline V gives CDR1 KGHSH, CDR2 LQKENI. CDR3 amino acids: CASSPQGLHDGYTF. The CDR3 bases are TGTGCCAGCTCACCCCAGGGGCTGCACGATGGCTACACCTTC.

DNA of the CDR3: TGTGCCAGCGGAAATAGGGCCGTGAACACTGAAGCTTTCTTT. Amino acids: CASGNRAVNTEAFF. This chain uses TRBV2 with TRBJ1-1; D gene unclear. V lost 8 bases and J lost 0, with 13 bases in between. The V gene's germline CDR1 is SNHLY and CDR2 FYNNEI. The CDR3 is 14 residues long.

The rearrangement links TRBV7-2 to TRBJ2-7; TRBD2 agrees at 7 bases. J gave up 6 bases and V 1 base, and 6 bases lay outside the gene matches. This CDR3 region has 14 residues. Germline loops: CDR1 SGHTA, CDR2 FQGNSA. CDR3: CASSLVGPGGEQYF. CDR3 DNA sequence: TGTGCCAGCAGCTTAGTCGGCCCGGGGGGCGAGCAGTACTTC.

As to this clone: This same CDR3 is encoded by further DNA sequences in the sample. The CDR3 sequence is CASSLTGEGYNEQFF. CDR3 sequence (DNA): TGCGCCAGCAGCTTAACAGGGGAGGGCTACAATGAGCAGTTCTTC. The rearrangement joins TRBV5-1 to TRBJ2-1, with D possibly being TRBD1 or TRBD2 (7 bases each). From germline, CDR1 is SGHRS and CDR2 YFSETQ. Trimming shortened V by 2 bases and J by 3 bases, and 12 bases separated the two germline ends. This CDR3 contains 15 residues.